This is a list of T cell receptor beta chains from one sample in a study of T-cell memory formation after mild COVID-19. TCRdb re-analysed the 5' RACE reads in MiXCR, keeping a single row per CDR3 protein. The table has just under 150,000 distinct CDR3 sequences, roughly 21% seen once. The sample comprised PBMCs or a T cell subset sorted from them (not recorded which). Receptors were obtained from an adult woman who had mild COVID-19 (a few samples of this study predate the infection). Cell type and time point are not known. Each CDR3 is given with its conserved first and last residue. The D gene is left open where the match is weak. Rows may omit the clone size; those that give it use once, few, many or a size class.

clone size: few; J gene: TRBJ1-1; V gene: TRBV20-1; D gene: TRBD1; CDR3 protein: CSAWPQTGANTEAFF; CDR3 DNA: TGCAGTGCTTGGCCACAGACAGGGGCGAACACTGAAGCTTTCTTT
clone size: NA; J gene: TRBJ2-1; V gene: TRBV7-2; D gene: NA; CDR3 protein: CASSLSAVFINEQFF; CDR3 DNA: TGTGCCAGCAGCCTCTCTGCAGTATTCATCAATGAGCAGTTCTTC
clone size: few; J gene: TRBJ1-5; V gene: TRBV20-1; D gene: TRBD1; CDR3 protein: CSAGTGFRVSQPQHF; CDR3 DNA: TGCAGTGCCGGGACAGGGTTCCGGGTCAGTCAGCCCCAGCATTTT
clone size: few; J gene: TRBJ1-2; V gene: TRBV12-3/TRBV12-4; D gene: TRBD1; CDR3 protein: CASTPGGLNPGYTF; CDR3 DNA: TGTGCCAGCACTCCAGGGGGCCTGAATCCTGGCTACACCTTC
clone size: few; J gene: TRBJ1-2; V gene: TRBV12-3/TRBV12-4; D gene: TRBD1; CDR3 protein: CASSPRTGTGFRSIYGYTF; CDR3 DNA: TGTGCCAGCAGTCCTCGAACCGGGACAGGGTTTCGGTCTATCTATGGCTACACCTTC
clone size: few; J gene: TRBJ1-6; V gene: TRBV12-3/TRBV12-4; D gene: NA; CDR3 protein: CASSGEFSPLHF; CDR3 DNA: TGTGCCAGCAGTGGGGAGTTCTCACCCCTCCACTTT
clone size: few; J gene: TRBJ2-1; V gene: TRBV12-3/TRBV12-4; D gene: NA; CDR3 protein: CASSSVPFLNEQFF; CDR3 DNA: TGTGCCAGCAGTTCGGTCCCATTCCTTAATGAGCAGTTCTTC
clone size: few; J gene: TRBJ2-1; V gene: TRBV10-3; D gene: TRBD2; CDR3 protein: CAISEASGAYNEQFF; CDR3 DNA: TGTGCCATCAGTGAGGCTAGCGGGGCCTACAATGAGCAGTTCTTC
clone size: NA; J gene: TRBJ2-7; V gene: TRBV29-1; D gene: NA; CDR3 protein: CSVGVGRYYEQYF; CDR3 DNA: TGCAGCGTTGGGGTCGGCCGATACTACGAGCAGTACTTC
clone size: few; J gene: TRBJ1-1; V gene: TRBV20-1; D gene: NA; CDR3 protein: CSARVGGRNTEAFF; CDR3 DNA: TGCAGTGCTAGAGTCGGGGGAAGGAACACTGAAGCTTTCTTT
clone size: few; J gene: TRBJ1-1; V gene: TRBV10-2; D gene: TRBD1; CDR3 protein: CASNKGAPRGTEAFF; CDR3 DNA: TGCGCCAGCAATAAGGGGGCACCGAGGGGCACTGAAGCTTTCTTT
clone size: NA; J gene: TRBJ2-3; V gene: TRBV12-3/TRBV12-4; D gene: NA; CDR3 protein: CASSFFGAPQQDTQYF; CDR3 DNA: TGTGCCAGCAGTTTTTTCGGGGCGCCCCAACAGGATACGCAGTATTTT
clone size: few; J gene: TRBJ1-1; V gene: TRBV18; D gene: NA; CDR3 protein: CASSPATANTEAFF; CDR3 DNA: TGTGCCAGCTCACCCGCGACAGCGAACACTGAAGCTTTCTTT
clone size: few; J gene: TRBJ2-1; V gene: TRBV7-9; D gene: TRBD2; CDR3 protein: CASSPPRRASGTNEQFF; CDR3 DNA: TGTGCCAGCAGCCCCCCTCGGAGGGCTAGCGGGACCAATGAGCAGTTCTTC
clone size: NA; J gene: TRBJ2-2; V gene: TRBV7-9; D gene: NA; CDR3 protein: CASRSTDRNTGELFF; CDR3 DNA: TGTGCCAGCAGATCCACGGACAGGAACACCGGGGAGCTGTTTTTT
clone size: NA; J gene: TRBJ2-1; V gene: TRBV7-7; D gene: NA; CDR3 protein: CASRGSGDEQFF; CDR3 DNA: TGTGCCAGCAGGGGGTCGGGCGATGAGCAGTTCTTC
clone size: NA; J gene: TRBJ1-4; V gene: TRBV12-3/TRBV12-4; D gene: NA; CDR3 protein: CASRTVGRGGEKLFF; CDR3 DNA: TGTGCCAGCAGGACCGTGGGAAGGGGGGGTGAAAAACTGTTTTTT
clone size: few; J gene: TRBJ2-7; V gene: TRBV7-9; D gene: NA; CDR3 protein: CASSLGRGVDEQYF; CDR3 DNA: TGTGCCAGCAGCTTAGGACGAGGGGTCGACGAGCAGTACTTC
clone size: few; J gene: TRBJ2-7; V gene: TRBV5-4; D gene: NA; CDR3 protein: CASSAGRVGGSYEQYF; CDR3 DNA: TGTGCCAGCAGCGCGGGACGCGTCGGGGGATCCTACGAGCAGTACTTC
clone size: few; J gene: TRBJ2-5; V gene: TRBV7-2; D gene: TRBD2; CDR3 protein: CASSWGVLAGTETQYF; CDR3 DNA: TGTGCCAGCAGCTGGGGGGTTTTAGCGGGAACAGAGACCCAGTACTTC
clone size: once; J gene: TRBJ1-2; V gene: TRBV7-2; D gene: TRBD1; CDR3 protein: CASSPQHRGHGYTF; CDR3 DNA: TGTGCCAGCAGCCCGCAACACAGGGGGCATGGCTACACCTTC
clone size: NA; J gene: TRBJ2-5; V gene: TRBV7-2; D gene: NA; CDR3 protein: CASSHKIGSGNQETQYF; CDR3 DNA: TGTGCCAGCAGTCATAAGATTGGCTCCGGGAACCAAGAGACCCAGTACTTC
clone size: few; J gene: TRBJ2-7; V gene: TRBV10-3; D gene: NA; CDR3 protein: CAISPSSSNYEQYF; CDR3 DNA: TGTGCCATCAGTCCTTCTAGTTCCAACTACGAGCAGTACTTC
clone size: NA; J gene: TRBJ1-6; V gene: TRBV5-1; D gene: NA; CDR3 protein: CASSLVGPLSSYNSPLHF; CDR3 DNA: TGCGCCAGCAGCTTGGTCGGGCCCCTGAGCTCCTATAATTCACCCCTCCACTTT
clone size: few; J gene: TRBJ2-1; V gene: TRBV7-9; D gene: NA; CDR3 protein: CASSPPATYSTIEQFF; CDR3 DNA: TGTGCCAGCAGCCCCCCAGCGACTTATTCTACAATTGAGCAGTTCTTC
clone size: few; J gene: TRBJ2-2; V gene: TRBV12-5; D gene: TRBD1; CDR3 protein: CASGFTTGLDTGELFF; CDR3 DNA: TGTGCTAGTGGTTTCACGACAGGGTTGGACACCGGGGAGCTGTTTTTT
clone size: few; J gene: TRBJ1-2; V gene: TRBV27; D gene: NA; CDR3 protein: CASSLSTVPGPYGYTF; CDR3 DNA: TGTGCCAGCAGTTTATCGACGGTTCCAGGGCCCTATGGCTACACCTTC
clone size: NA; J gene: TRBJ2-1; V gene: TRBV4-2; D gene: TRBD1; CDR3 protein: CASSQEGTGGIASSYNEQFF; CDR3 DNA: TGTGCCAGCAGCCAAGAAGGGACAGGGGGGATAGCGAGCTCCTACAATGAGCAGTTCTTC
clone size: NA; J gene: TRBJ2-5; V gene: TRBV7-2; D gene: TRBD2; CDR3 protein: CASSPVTSGRAKETQYF; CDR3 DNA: TGTGCCAGCAGCCCAGTTACTAGCGGGAGAGCCAAAGAGACCCAGTACTTC
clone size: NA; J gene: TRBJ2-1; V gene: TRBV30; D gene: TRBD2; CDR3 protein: CAWSVRGVSYNEQFF; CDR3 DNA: TGTGCCTGGAGTGTACGGGGGGTCAGTTACAATGAGCAGTTCTTC
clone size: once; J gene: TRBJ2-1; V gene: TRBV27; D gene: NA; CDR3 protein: CASSAQGWINEQFF; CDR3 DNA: TGTGCCAGCAGTGCTCAGGGGTGGATTAATGAGCAGTTCTTC
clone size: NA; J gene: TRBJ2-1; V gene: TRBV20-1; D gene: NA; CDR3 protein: CSARDQGLHNEQFF; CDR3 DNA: TGCAGTGCTAGAGATCAGGGACTTCACAATGAGCAGTTCTTC
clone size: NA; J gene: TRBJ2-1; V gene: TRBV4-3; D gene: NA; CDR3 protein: CASSQVDNEQFF; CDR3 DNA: TGCGCCAGCAGCCAAGTGGACAATGAGCAGTTCTTC
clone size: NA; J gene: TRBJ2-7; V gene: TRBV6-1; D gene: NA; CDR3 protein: CASSEGRGNYEQYF; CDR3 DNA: TGTGCCAGCAGTGAGGGCAGGGGAAACTACGAGCAGTACTTC
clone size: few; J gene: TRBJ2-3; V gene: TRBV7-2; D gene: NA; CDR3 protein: CASSLAGGRTDTQYF; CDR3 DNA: TGTGCCAGCAGCTTAGCGGGGGGGCGCACAGATACGCAGTATTTT
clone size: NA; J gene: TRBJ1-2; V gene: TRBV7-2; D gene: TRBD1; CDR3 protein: CASSSSGTEAGYTF; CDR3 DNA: TGTGCCAGCAGCTCGTCCGGGACAGAGGCTGGCTACACCTTC
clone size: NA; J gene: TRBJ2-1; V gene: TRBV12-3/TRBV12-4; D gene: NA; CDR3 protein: CASSRTAYNEQFF; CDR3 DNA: TGTGCCAGCAGTAGGACTGCCTACAATGAGCAGTTCTTC
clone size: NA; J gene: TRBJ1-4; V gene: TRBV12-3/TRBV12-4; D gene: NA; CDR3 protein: CASSLGGKLFF; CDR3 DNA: TGTGCCAGCAGTTTAGGTGGAAAACTGTTTTTT
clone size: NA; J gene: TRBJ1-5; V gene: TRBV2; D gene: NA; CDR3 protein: CASSEALRGAQPQHF; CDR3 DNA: TGTGCCAGCAGTGAAGCGCTTAGGGGGGCTCAGCCCCAGCATTTT
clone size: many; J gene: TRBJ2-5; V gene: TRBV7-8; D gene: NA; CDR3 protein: CASSLGPRVDHQETQYF; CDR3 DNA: TGTGCCAGCAGCTTAGGTCCGAGGGTAGATCATCAAGAGACCCAGTACTTC
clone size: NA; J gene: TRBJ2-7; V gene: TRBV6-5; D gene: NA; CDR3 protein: CASSSAGTNYEQYF; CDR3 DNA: TGTGCCAGCAGTTCAGCGGGGACAAACTACGAGCAGTACTTC
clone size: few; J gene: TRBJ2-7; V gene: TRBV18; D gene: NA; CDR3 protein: CASSSVLRLDEQYF; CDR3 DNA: TGTGCCAGCTCATCGGTCCTGAGGCTGGACGAGCAGTACTTC
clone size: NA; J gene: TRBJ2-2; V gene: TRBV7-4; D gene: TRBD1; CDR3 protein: CASSTPGGGCGELFF; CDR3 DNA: TGTGCCAGCAGCACACCAGGGGGCGGTTGCGGGGAGCTGTTTTTT
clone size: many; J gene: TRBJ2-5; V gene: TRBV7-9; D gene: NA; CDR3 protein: CASSLRQGSYQETQYF; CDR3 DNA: TGTGCCAGCAGCTTGAGGCAGGGGTCGTACCAAGAGACCCAGTACTTC
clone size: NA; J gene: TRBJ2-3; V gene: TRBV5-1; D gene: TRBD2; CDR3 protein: CASSLGTAGGNTDTQYF; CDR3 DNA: TGCGCCAGCAGCTTGGGAACGGCGGGGGGTAACACAGATACGCAGTATTTT
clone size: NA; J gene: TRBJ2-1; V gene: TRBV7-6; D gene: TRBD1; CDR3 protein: CASSLPQAGTGEEVDNEQFF; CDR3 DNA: TGTGCCAGCAGCCTCCCCCAAGCCGGGACAGGAGAGGAAGTGGACAATGAGCAGTTCTTC
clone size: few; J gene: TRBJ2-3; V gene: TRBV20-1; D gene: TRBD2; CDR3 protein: CSARVPPGLAGKGYF; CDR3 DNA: TGCAGTGCTAGAGTCCCGCCTGGACTAGCGGGGAAAGGGTATTTT
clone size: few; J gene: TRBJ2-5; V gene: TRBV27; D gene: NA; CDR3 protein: CARQGLQETQYF; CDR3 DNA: TGTGCCAGACAGGGACTGCAAGAGACCCAGTACTTC
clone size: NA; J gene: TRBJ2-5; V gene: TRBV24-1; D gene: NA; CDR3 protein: CATGGLEGETQYF; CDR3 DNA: TGTGCCACCGGAGGGCTGGAAGGAGAGACCCAGTACTTC
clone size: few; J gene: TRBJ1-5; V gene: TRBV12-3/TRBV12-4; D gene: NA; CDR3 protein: CASSSDRTGFGNQPQHF; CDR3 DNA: TGTGCCAGCAGTTCCGACAGAACAGGGTTTGGCAATCAGCCCCAGCATTTT
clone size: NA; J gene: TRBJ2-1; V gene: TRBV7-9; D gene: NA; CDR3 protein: CASSLIRGDFPYNEQFF; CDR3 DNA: TGTGCCAGCAGCTTAATTCGGGGCGACTTTCCCTACAATGAGCAGTTCTTC
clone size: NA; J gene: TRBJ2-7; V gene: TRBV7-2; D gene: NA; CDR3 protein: CASSYRGLGGYEQYF; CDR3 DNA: TGTGCCAGCAGCTACCGGGGACTGGGCGGCTACGAGCAGTACTTC
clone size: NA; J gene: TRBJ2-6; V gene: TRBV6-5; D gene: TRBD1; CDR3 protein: CASSYWGQGVHGSGANVLTF; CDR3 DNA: TGTGCCAGCAGTTACTGGGGACAGGGAGTCCATGGCTCTGGGGCCAACGTCCTGACTTTC
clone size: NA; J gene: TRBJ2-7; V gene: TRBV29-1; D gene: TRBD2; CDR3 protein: CSVGGSGRPPWSTWEQYF; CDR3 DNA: TGCAGCGTTGGAGGTAGCGGGAGGCCCCCTTGGAGTACTTGGGAGCAGTACTTC
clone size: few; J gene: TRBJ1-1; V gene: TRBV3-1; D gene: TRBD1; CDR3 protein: CASRSRGPVLTEAFF; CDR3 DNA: TGTGCCAGCAGGTCCAGGGGGCCAGTGTTAACTGAAGCTTTCTTT
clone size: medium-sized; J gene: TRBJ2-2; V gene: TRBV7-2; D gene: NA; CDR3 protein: CASSLLAPNTGELFF; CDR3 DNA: TGTGCCAGCAGCTTACTCGCCCCGAACACCGGGGAGCTGTTTTTT
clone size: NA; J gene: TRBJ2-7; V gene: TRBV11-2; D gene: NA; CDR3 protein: CASSLGGATLEQYF; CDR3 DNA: TGTGCCAGCAGCTTAGGGGGGGCAACACTCGAGCAGTACTTC
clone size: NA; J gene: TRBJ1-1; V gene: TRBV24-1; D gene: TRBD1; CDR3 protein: CATSDRTGKDTEAFF; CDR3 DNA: TGTGCCACCAGTGATCGGACAGGGAAGGACACTGAAGCTTTCTTT
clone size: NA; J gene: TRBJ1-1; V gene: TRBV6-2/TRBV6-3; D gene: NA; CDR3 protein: CASSLGHPNTEAFF; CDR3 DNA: TGTGCCAGCAGCCTGGGACACCCAAACACTGAAGCTTTCTTT
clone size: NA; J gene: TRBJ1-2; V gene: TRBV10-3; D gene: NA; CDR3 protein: CAISESPDRGYTF; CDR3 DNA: TGTGCCATCAGTGAGTCACCAGACAGAGGCTACACCTTC